Following are 12 T cell receptor beta chains from one sample sequenced in a study of T cells after yellow fever vaccination. MiXCR, applied by TCRdb to the 5' RACE reads, yields one record per CDR3 protein. Of 25,000 to 30,000 distinct CDR3 sequences in the sample, 5% to 6% were seen once. The sample consisted of CD8+ T cells sorted from PBMCs, taken 10 days after the yellow fever booster vaccination. All receptors come from a man aged 30-40 years who received the YFV17D yellow fever vaccine.

This clonotype was counted many times. CDR3 DNA: TGTGCCAGCAGCTTACGAGCGGGAGGGAACAATGAGCAGTTCTTC. The encoded protein is CASSLRAGGNNEQFF. V is TRBV7-9 and J is TRBJ2-1; the match to TRBD2 covers 10 bases. The CDR3 contains 15 residues. Germline CDR1 and CDR2: SEHNR and FQNEAQ (reference sequence). V trimming: 2 bases; J trimming: 5 bases; junction bases outside the gene matches: 3.

This clonotype was found many times. CDR3: CASSQGNTYEQYF. The CDR3 nucleotides read TGCGCCAGCAGCCAAGGGAATACCTACGAGCAGTACTTC. This chain connects TRBV4-1 to TRBJ2-7; D gene unclear. Germline V gene data show CDR1 as MGHRA and CDR2 as YSYEKL. V lost 1 base and J lost 2, with 6 bases in between. The CDR3 is 13 amino acids.

This clonotype was counted ten times or more. The gene calls are TRBV27 and TRBJ2-5; maybe TRBD2 (6 bases). Germline assignment: CDR1 MNHEY and CDR2 SMNVEV (reference sequence). V was shortened by 1 base and J by 4 bases, with 13 bases between the two germline ends. The CDR3 sequence is 15 residues long. The CDR3, as DNA: TGTGCCAGCAGTTTATACGGGGGTCTAGTAGAGACCCAGTACTTC. Residues: CASSLYGGLVETQYF.

Many counts were recorded for this clonotype. The V and J genes are TRBV28 and TRBJ2-1; D is unclear. The V gene lost 8 bases and the J gene lost 8 bases, with 4 bases spanning the gap. This CDR3 is built from 9 residues. Germline V gene sequence: CDR1 MDHEN, CDR2 SYDVKM. The CDR3 region is CASGHEQFF. CDR3 coding DNA: TGTGCCAGCGGCCATGAGCAGTTCTTC.

This clonotype has a count of ten or more. The rearrangement uses TRBV21-1 and TRBJ2-7; TRBD1 is the table's D call and was not checked against the DNA. TRBV21-1 is marked as a pseudogene. The CDR3 is 14 amino acids. The CDR3 reads CASSKQGWLYEQYF. Here the CDR3 DNA reads TGTGCCAGCAGCAAACAGGGTTGGTTGTACGAGCAGTACTTC.

The sample holds many counts of this clonotype. The V and J genes are TRBV12-3 or TRBV12-4 and TRBJ2-2, with a weak D call TRBD1 (6 bases). With 6 bases removed from V and 4 bases from J, the gap between germline ends came to 15 bases. The CDR3 extends over 15 amino acids. This CDR3 is CASSPVGQPTGELFF. Here the CDR3 DNA reads TGTGCCAGCAGCCCAGTAGGACAGCCCACCGGGGAGCTGTTTTTT.

This clonotype was counted ten times or more. The chain couples TRBV7-2 to TRBJ2-7; D remains ambiguous. Between the trimmed V and J ends, which lost 5 bases and 6 bases, there was a span of 11 bases. The CDR3 loop spans 12 amino acids. The germline V gene has CDR1 SGHTA and CDR2 FQGNSA. CDR3 protein: CASSDVWSEQYF. The CDR3 DNA reads as TGTGCCAGCAGCGATGTGTGGTCCGAGCAGTACTTC.

This clonotype was seen repeatedly, ten times or more. This chain links TRBV5-6 with TRBJ2-7; TRBD2 agrees at 10 bases. Germline V gene lookup returns CDR1 SGHDT and CDR2 YYEEEE. Germline trimming cut 0 bases from V and 4 bases from J; bases unmatched to any gene: 4. The CDR3 is 15 amino acids. The CDR3 loop is CASSLVSSGSYEQYF. The CDR3 nucleotides are TGTGCCAGCAGCTTGGTGTCTAGCGGGAGTTACGAGCAGTACTTC. The whole variable domain, remainder taken from reference TRBV5-6 and TRBJ2-7, is DAGVTQSPTHLIKTRGQQVTLRCSPKSGHDTVSWYQQALGQGPQFIFQYYEEEERQRGNFPDRFSGHQFPNYSSELNVNALLLGDSALYLCASSLVSSGSYEQYFGPGTRLTVT.

This clonotype was detected ten times or more. The chain links TRBV10-3 to TRBJ2-2, with D unresolved. The germline V gene encodes CDR1 ENHRY and CDR2 SYGVKD. Trimming removed 10 bases from V and 0 bases from J, with 12 bases in between. The CDR3 has 14 residues. The DNA of the CDR3 is TGTGCCACCCAACCCCCTTCGAACACCGGGGAGCTGTTTTTT. This sequence encodes CATQPPSNTGELFF.

This clonotype has ten or more counts. This chain uses TRBV6-5 with TRBJ2-7, with a tentative D call TRBD2 (6 bases). The germline CDR1 and CDR2 sequences are MNHEY and SVGAGI. The CDR3 has 15 residues. V was cut by 7 bases and J by 2 bases, with 18 bases left in between. CDR3 in amino acids: CASMASVAAPYEQYF. As DNA, the CDR3 is TGTGCCAGCATGGCCTCTGTAGCGGCCCCCTACGAGCAGTACTTC.

This clonotype was seen many times. The V gene is TRBV27, the J gene TRBJ2-1, with TRBD2 matching 10 bases. CDR1 and CDR2 (germline): MNHEY, SMNVEV (reference sequence). CDR3 length equals 13 residues. The V segment lost 5 bases and the J segment 10 bases; nucleotides outside the gene matches: 5. CDR3 DNA sequence: TGTGCCAGCAGTCAAGCGGGAGGGGAGGAGCAGTTCTTC. Protein sequence: CASSQAGGEEQFF.

This clonotype was observed at least ten times. The chain links TRBV3-1 to TRBJ2-2, with 8 nucleotides matching TRBD1. Per germline, CDR1 LGHDT and CDR2 YNNKEL (reference sequence). V dropped 6 bases and J dropped 3; count of bases not matched to a gene: 3. This CDR3 is built from 14 residues. The CDR3 DNA sequence: TGTGCCAGCAGTCAGACAGGGGACACCGGGGAGCTGTTTTTT. Its translation: CASSQTGDTGELFF.